Presented here are 27 T cell receptor beta chains from one specimen sequenced in a study of blood T cell repertoires in COVID-19. The data were produced by immunoSEQ multiplex PCR, yet TCRdb's version contains in-frame clones alone and is incomplete. The repertoire includes some 150,000 clones, approximately 86% of them detected once, and under 3% sits in the top ten. Material: peripheral blood. All receptors derive from a woman between 35 and 50 years old with active or convalescent COVID-19.

This chain uses TRBV5-4 with TRBJ2-3; TRBD2 aligns across 7 bases. The CDR3 has 15 amino acids. The ends lost 2 bases at V and 2 bases at J; junction bases unmatched: 5. Germline loops: CDR1 SGHNT, CDR2 YYREEE (reference sequence). The CDR3 coding sequence is TGTGCCAGCAGCTTAACAGCGGGACTCACAGATACGCAGTATTTT. Its translation is CASSLTAGLTDTQYF.

CDR3 bases: TGTGCCAGCACCCAGGGAGGGGCAGGCAATCAGCCCCAGCATTTT. Translating gives CASTQGGAGNQPQHF. The rearrangement links TRBV28 to TRBJ1-5; D perhaps matches TRBD1 (5 bases). Germline V gives CDR1 MDHEN, CDR2 SYDVKM. Trimming took off 7 bases at V and 2 bases at J, with 15 bases between the two ends. The CDR3 is made up of 15 amino acids. Together with reference TRBV28 and TRBJ1-5, the CDR3 gives the full variable domain: DVKVTQSSRYLVKRTGEKVFLECVQDMDHENMFWYRQDPGLGLRLIYFSYDVKMKEKGDIPEGYSVSREKKERFSLILESASTNQTSMYLCASTQGGAGNQPQHFGDGTRLSIL.

This clone was observed a single time. V and J are TRBV11-2 and TRBJ2-7; 11 bases are shared with TRBD2. This CDR3 contains 17 residues. Germline V gives CDR1 SGHAT, CDR2 FQNNGV. V lost 0 bases, J lost 4 bases, and 8 bases stayed unmatched. The CDR3 coding sequence is TGTGCCAGCAGCTTAGAACTAGCGGGAGTTAGGGCTTACGAGCAGTACTTC. It is translated as CASSLELAGVRAYEQYF. Using reference TRBV11-2 and TRBJ2-7 for the parts outside the CDR3, the full variable domain is EAGVAQSPRYKIIEKRQSVAFWCNPISGHATLYWYQQILGQGPKLLIQFQNNGVVDDSQLPKDRFSAERLKGVDSTLKIQPAKLEDSAVYLCASSLELAGVRAYEQYFGPGTRLTVT.

The chain employs TRBV29-1 and TRBJ2-1, with 10 bases fitting TRBD2. Germline CDR1 reads SQVTM; CDR2 reads ANQGSEA. With V trimmed by 4 bases and J by 7 bases, 7 bases remained unmatched. The CDR3 covers 14 residues. CDR3 in DNA: TGCAGCGTTGTGGGACTAGCGAAGGGGAATGAGCAGTTCTTC. The encoded protein is CSVVGLAKGNEQFF.

This clone appeared a single time. The rearrangement joins TRBV3-1 (or the pseudogene TRBV3-2) to TRBJ2-7; D is possibly TRBD2 (5 bases). This CDR3 contains 19 residues. V lost 0 bases and J lost 2, with 23 bases in between. Germline CDR1 is LGHDT and CDR2 is YNNKEL (reference sequence). The CDR3 DNA reads TGTGCCAGCAGCCAAGAAGGGAAGGAGGTCAGGAGATTTACCTACGAGCAGTACTTC. Translated: CASSQEGKEVRRFTYEQYF.

In nucleotides, the CDR3 is TGCGCCAGCAGCGTTAGAACAGGGACTGGAAACACCATATATTTT. It codes for CASSVRTGTGNTIYF. The V and J genes are TRBV10-2 and TRBJ1-3, with D perhaps TRBD1 (6 bases). In germline, CDR1 is WSHSY, CDR2 SAAADI. Trimming stripped 6 bases from V and 2 bases from J, with 14 bases between. This CDR3 has 15 residues.

This chain joins TRBV6-5 and TRBJ1-1; no reliable D call. Trimming cost V 6 bases and J 0 bases, with 5 bases left between them. The CDR3 totals 12 residues. CDR1 MNHEY and CDR2 SVGAGI come from the germline V gene. The DNA of the CDR3 is TGTGCCAGCAGCCGGTTGAACACTGAAGCTTTCTTT. This translates into CASSRLNTEAFF.

The CDR3 reads CASSVESSGANVLTF. The CDR3 nucleotides are TGTGCCAGCAGTGTGGAGAGCTCTGGGGCCAACGTCCTGACTTTC. The chain is built from TRBV6-4 and TRBJ2-6; D is undetermined. This CDR3 is 15 amino acids long. Germline CDR1 is MRHNA and CDR2 is SNTAGT. Trimming removed 4 bases from V and 0 bases from J, with 7 bases in between.

This chain uses TRBV27 with TRBJ1-1; tentatively, D is TRBD1 (6 bases). Per germline, CDR1 MNHEY and CDR2 SMNVEV (reference sequence). V lost 4 bases, J lost 4 bases, and 13 bases lay in between. There are 14 residues in the CDR3. The CDR3 protein is CASSSDLGGTEAFF. The CDR3 DNA sequence: TGTGCCAGCAGTTCCGACCTAGGGGGCACTGAAGCTTTCTTT.

The J gene is TRBJ2-6, the V gene TRBV19; 10 bases agree with TRBD1. Germline CDR1 LNHDA, CDR2 SQIVND (reference sequence). This CDR3 spans 19 amino acids. Trimming cost V 4 bases and J 0 bases; bases outside gene matches: 9. CDR3 coding DNA: TGTGCCAGTAGTAGAACAGCCGGGACAGGGGACTCTGGGGCCAACGTCCTGACTTTC. This encodes CASSRTAGTGDSGANVLTF.

V and J are TRBV10-3 and TRBJ2-1, with D maybe TRBD1 (5 bases). The length of the CDR3 is 13 residues. Germline CDR1 is ENHRY and CDR2 is SYGVKD. Trimming took 4 bases from V and 4 from J, leaving 8 bases between them. The CDR3: CAISASGYNEQFF. The CDR3 DNA is TGTGCCATCAGTGCCTCAGGGTACAATGAGCAGTTCTTC.

This rearrangement joins TRBV30 to TRBJ2-3, with D possibly TRBD1 on 5 matching bases. CDR1 is GTSNPN and CDR2 is SVGIG in the germline V gene (reference sequence). The CDR3 spans 19 residues. V lost 3 bases, J lost 0 bases, and 25 bases lay in between. The CDR3 nucleotides read TGTGCCTGGAGGGGGCTTGGGCCTACCATTGAAGGAAGCACAGATACGCAGTATTTT. This sequence encodes CAWRGLGPTIEGSTDTQYF. The full variable domain, with the rest looked up from reference TRBV30 and TRBJ2-3, is SQTIHQWPATLVQPVGSPLSLECTVEGTSNPNLYWYRQAAGRGLQLLFYSVGIGQISSEVPQNLSASRPQDRQFILSSKKLLLSDSGFYLCAWRGLGPTIEGSTDTQYFGPGTRLTVL.

The V gene is TRBV19, the J gene TRBJ2-2; 7 positions match TRBD1. This CDR3 has 13 amino acids. Germline CDR1 LNHDA, CDR2 SQIVND (reference sequence). V was clipped by 6 bases and J by 6 bases; unmatched bases: 4. This chain's CDR3 is CASRPDRAGELFF. The DNA for the CDR3 is TGTGCCAGTAGGCCTGACAGGGCCGGGGAGCTGTTTTTT.

The genes are TRBV30 and TRBJ1-1; 9 nucleotides line up with TRBD1. Germline CDR1 is GTSNPN and CDR2 is SVGIG (reference sequence). This CDR3 has 13 amino acids. The V gene end was trimmed by 8 bases and the J gene end by 4 bases; junction bases not matched to a gene: 8. CDR3 nucleotide sequence: TGTGCCGGAACAGGGGGCTCTGGCACTGAAGCTTTCTTT. The encoded protein is CAGTGGSGTEAFF.

In its sample, this clone was seen a few times. The chain is built from TRBV9 and TRBJ2-3; TRBD2 agrees at 11 bases. Trimming took 4 bases from V and 0 from J; bases not matched to a gene: 4. Germline V gives CDR1 SGDLS, CDR2 YYNGEE. There are 16 residues in the CDR3. Here the CDR3 DNA reads TGTGCCAGCAGCTCACGACTAGCGGGGAGCACAGATACGCAGTATTTT. It codes for CASSSRLAGSTDTQYF.

V usage is TRBV14 and J usage is TRBJ1-1; D perhaps matches TRBD1 (5 bases). The V end was cut by 0 bases, the J end by 0 bases, with 11 bases between. There are 16 residues in the CDR3. The germline V gene encodes CDR1 SGHDN and CDR2 FVKESK. In nucleotides, the CDR3 is TGTGCCAGCAGCCAAGATCGGGGGACGGTGAACACTGAAGCTTTCTTT. It encodes CASSQDRGTVNTEAFF.

Only a few counts were recorded for this clone. This chain joins TRBV19 and TRBJ1-6, with 7 positions matching TRBD1. CDR1 LNHDA and CDR2 SQIVND come from the germline V gene (reference sequence). This CDR3 is 15 amino acids long. V was pared by 6 bases and J by 5 bases, with 7 bases of the junction left unmatched. The CDR3 loop reads CASSAGGQHNSPLHF. The CDR3 DNA reads as TGTGCCAGTAGCGCTGGGGGACAGCATAATTCACCCCTCCACTTT.

This clone came up once. This sequence joins TRBV5-1 and TRBJ2-7, with 9 nucleotides matching TRBD1. The CDR3 sequence is 14 residues long. V shed 0 bases, J shed 6 bases, and the junction held 4 bases outside the gene matches. Germline V gives CDR1 SGHRS, CDR2 YFSETQ. The CDR3 region is CASSLARQGVEQYF. The CDR3 DNA reads as TGCGCCAGCAGCTTGGCGCGACAGGGGGTCGAGCAGTACTTC.

The chain recombines TRBV9 with TRBJ2-1; 8 bases agree with TRBD2. Germline V gene sequence: CDR1 SGDLS, CDR2 YYNGEE. V was pared by 0 bases and J by 12 bases, with 5 bases of the junction left unmatched. The CDR3 extends over 13 amino acids. The CDR3 DNA is TGTGCCAGCAGCGTAGACGTCAGCGGGAGGCAGTTCTTC. This codes for CASSVDVSGRQFF.

The chain combines TRBV28 with TRBJ1-2; D not resolved. CDR1 and CDR2 from the germline V gene are MDHEN and SYDVKM. This CDR3 region has 11 residues. V dropped 5 bases and J dropped 5 bases, with 6 bases sitting between them. The CDR3 DNA reads TGTGCCAGCAGTCTAAATTATGGCTACACCTTC. As protein: CASSLNYGYTF.

This clone showed up just a few times. This chain connects TRBV15 to TRBJ2-4; D may be TRBD1 (6 bases). The CDR3 runs 14 residues. Deletions cut 5 bases from V and 9 bases from J, with 17 bases between. The V gene's germline CDR1 is LNHNV and CDR2 YYDKDF (reference sequence). The CDR3, as DNA: TGTGCCACCAGCTCCGGGACATCAACGGGCATTCAGTACTTC. This translates into CATSSGTSTGIQYF.

The chain uses TRBV2 and TRBJ2-7; 10 bases map to TRBD1. Germline CDR1 is SNHLY and CDR2 is FYNNEI. The CDR3 has 16 residues. J was trimmed by 1 base and V by 4 bases; bases with no gene match: 7. The CDR3 sequence is CASSARGTGVSYEQYF. The CDR3 DNA reads as TGTGCCAGCAGTGCTCGAGGGACAGGGGTGTCCTACGAGCAGTACTTC.

The chain is built from TRBV3-1 (or the pseudogene TRBV3-2) and TRBJ2-7, with 9 positions matching TRBD1. This CDR3 comprises 14 residues. The V and J ends lost 4 bases and 5 bases, in that order; junction bases with no gene match: 6. Per germline, CDR1 LGHDT and CDR2 YNNKEL (reference sequence). In nucleotides, the CDR3 is TGTGCCAGCAGCCCGGACAGGGGTGTAAACGAGCAGTACTTC. Encoded protein: CASSPDRGVNEQYF.

The gene calls are TRBV7-9 and TRBJ2-7, with 10 bases fitting TRBD1. Trimming removed 0 bases from V and 4 bases from J; junction bases left unmatched: 9. The germline CDR1 and CDR2 sequences are SEHNR and FQNEAQ (reference sequence). The CDR3 consists of 17 residues. DNA for the CDR3: TGTGCCAGCAGCTTAGCGTGGGGGACAGGGGTAGGGTACGAGCAGTACTTC. This encodes CASSLAWGTGVGYEQYF.

The V call is TRBV10-1, the J call TRBJ2-7; TRBD1 matches 11 bases. V lost 3 bases, J lost 4 bases, and 5 bases stayed unmatched. Looked up from germline, CDR1 is WNHNN and CDR2 is SYGVQD (reference sequence). The CDR3 is made up of 15 amino acids. DNA of the CDR3: TGCGCCAGCAGTGACTCCGGGACAGGGGGATACGAGCAGTACTTC. Amino acids: CASSDSGTGGYEQYF.

The J gene is TRBJ2-7, the V gene TRBV7-9; 15 bases map to TRBD2. CDR1 and CDR2 from the germline V gene are SEHNR and FQNEAQ (reference sequence). The CDR3 is 17 residues long. V shed 9 bases and J 6 bases; nucleotides not matched to a gene: 15. The CDR3 region has the DNA TGTGCCAGGTCCTTCTGGGGACTAGCGGGAGGTAGAGGCGAGCAGTACTTC. It is translated as CARSFWGLAGGRGEQYF.

This clone was observed a single time. The V gene is TRBV27, the J gene TRBJ2-1, with 7 positions matching TRBD2. V lost 6 bases to trimming and J lost 0 bases; unmatched junction nucleotides: 17. Germline V lookup: CDR1 MNHEY, CDR2 SMNVEV (reference sequence). The CDR3 covers 19 residues. The CDR3 reads CASSRIAGAHASSYNEQFF. The CDR3 DNA is TGTGCCAGCAGCAGAATTGCGGGAGCCCACGCCAGCTCCTACAATGAGCAGTTCTTC.